The present entry profiles one T cell receptor beta chain with its context. The sample's time point: peripheral blood 6 weeks after treatment start. This sample stems from a study of PD-L1 blockade in urothelial cancer. Study-wide background: Each patient had 0 to 3 earlier chemotherapy regimens.

Clones were read by immunoSEQ multiplex PCR, and TCRdb kept only the in-frame ones, dropping some. Of around 40,000 clones in the sample, approximately 86% were seen once. CDR3 length: 16 amino acids. With 5 bases clipped from V and 2 bases from J, the junction kept 7 bases outside the gene matches. From germline, CDR1 is SEHNR and CDR2 FQNEAQ (reference sequence). This specimen was PBMCs, taken around atezolizumab (anti-PD-L1) treatment. The receptor was isolated from a man aged 60-69 years with urothelial cancer. The J gene is TRBJ2-3, the V gene TRBV7-9, with 10 bases aligning to TRBD1. The CDR3 DNA sequence: TGTGCCAGCAGCCCCCCCGACAGGGGGCCCACAGATACGCAGTATTTT. Amino acid sequence: CASSPPDRGPTDTQYF.